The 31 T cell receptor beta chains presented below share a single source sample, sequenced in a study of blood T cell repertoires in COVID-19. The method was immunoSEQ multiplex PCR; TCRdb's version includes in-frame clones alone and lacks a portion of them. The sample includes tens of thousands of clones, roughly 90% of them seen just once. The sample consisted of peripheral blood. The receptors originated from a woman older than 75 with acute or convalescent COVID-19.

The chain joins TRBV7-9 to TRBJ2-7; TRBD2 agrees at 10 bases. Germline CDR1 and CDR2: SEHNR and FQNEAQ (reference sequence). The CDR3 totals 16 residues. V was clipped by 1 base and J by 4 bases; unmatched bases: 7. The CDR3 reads CASSLGSSGSGYEQYF. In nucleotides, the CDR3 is TGTGCCAGCAGCTTAGGGTCTAGCGGGAGTGGATACGAGCAGTACTTC.

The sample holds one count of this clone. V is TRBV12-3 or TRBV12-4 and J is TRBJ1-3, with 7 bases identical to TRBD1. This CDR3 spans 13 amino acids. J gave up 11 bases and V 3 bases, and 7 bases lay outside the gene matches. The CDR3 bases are TGTGCCAGCAGTTTGGGACAGAGGCGGGCCATATATTTT. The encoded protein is CASSLGQRRAIYF.

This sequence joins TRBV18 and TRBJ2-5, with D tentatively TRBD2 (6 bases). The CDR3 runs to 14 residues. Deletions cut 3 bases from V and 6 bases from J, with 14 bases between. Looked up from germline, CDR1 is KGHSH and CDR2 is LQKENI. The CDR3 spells CASSPGGGSQTQYF. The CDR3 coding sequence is TGTGCCAGCTCACCTGGGGGAGGTTCGCAGACCCAGTACTTC.

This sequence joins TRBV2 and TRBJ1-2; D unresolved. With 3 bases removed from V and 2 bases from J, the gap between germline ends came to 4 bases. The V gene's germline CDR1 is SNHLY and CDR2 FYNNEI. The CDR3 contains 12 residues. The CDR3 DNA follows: TGTGCCAGCAGTGACAGGAACTATGGCTACACCTTC. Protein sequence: CASSDRNYGYTF.

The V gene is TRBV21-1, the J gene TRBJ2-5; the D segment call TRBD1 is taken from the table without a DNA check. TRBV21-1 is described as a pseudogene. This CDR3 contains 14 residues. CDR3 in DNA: TGTGCCAGCAGCAAAAAAGACAGCTCAGAGACCCAGTACTTC. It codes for CASSKKDSSETQYF.

The CDR3 protein is CASSQVGRVFGYTF. The DNA for the CDR3 is TGTGCCAGCAGCCAAGTCGGCAGGGTATTTGGCTACACCTTC. The chain couples TRBV3-1 (or the pseudogene TRBV3-2) to TRBJ1-2; D might be TRBD1 (5 bases). CDR1 and CDR2 from the germline V gene are LGHDT and YNNKEL (reference sequence). This CDR3 spans 14 amino acids. V was clipped by 1 base and J by 7 bases, with 13 bases between them.

In DNA, the CDR3 is TGTGCCAGCACAGCTTTGGGAGCTGAGCAGTTCTTC. It yields the protein CASTALGAEQFF. J is TRBJ2-1 and V is TRBV2, with D tentatively TRBD2 (5 bases). The CDR3 is 12 amino acids. The germline gives CDR1 SNHLY, CDR2 FYNNEI. The V end lost 7 bases, the J end lost 9 bases, and 13 bases lay between the germline ends.

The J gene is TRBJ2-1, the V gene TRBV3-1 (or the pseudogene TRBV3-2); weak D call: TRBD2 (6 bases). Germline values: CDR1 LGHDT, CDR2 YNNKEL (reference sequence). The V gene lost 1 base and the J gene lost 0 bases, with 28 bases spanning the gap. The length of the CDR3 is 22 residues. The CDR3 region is CASSQGSFGGGTPYSSYNEQFF. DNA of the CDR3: TGTGCCAGCAGCCAAGGTTCGTTCGGTGGCGGGACTCCGTACAGCTCCTACAATGAGCAGTTCTTC.

The CDR3 region has the DNA TGTGCCAGCAGCCGTAGCGGGGGGGCCGTAGATACGCAGTATTTT. This encodes CASSRSGGAVDTQYF. The chain couples TRBV7-3 to TRBJ2-3, with TRBD2 matching 11 bases. This CDR3 contains 15 residues. CDR1 SGHTA and CDR2 FQGTGA come from the germline V gene. The V and J ends lost 5 bases and 5 bases, in that order; junction bases with no gene match: 6.

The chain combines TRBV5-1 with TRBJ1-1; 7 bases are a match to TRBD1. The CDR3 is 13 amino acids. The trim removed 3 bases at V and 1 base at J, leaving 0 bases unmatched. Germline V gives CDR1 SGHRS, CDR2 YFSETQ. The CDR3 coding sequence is TGCGCCAGCAGCTGGGACAGGAACACTGAAGCTTTCTTT. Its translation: CASSWDRNTEAFF.

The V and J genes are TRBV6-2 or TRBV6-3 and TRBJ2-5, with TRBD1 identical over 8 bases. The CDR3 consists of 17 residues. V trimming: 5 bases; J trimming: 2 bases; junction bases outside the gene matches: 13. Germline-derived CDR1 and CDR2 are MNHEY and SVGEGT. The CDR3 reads CASSAPSGRQGQETQYF. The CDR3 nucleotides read TGTGCCAGCAGTGCGCCTTCAGGTAGACAGGGGCAAGAGACCCAGTACTTC.

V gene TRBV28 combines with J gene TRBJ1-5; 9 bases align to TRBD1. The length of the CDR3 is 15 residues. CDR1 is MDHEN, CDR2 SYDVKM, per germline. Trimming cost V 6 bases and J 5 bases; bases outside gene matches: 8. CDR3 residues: CASSLDRGWYQPQHF. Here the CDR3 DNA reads TGTGCCAGCAGCCTCGACAGGGGGTGGTATCAGCCCCAGCATTTT. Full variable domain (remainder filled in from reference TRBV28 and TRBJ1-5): DVKVTQSSRYLVKRTGEKVFLECVQDMDHENMFWYRQDPGLGLRLIYFSYDVKMKEKGDIPEGYSVSREKKERFSLILESASTNQTSMYLCASSLDRGWYQPQHFGDGTRLSIL.

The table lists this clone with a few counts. The CDR3, as DNA: TGTGCCAGCAGCTTACCGACAGGGGGGAATGAAAAACTGTTTTTT. Its protein is CASSLPTGGNEKLFF. The V and J genes are TRBV7-2 and TRBJ1-4; the match to TRBD1 covers 9 bases. V was pared by 2 bases and J by 5 bases, with 3 bases of the junction left unmatched. Germline CDR1 SGHTA, CDR2 FQGNSA. There are 15 residues in the CDR3.

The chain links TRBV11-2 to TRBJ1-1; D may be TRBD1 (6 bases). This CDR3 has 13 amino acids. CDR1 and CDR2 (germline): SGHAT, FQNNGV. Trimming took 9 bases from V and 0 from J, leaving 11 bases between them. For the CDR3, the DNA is TGTGCCAGTACAGGACAGATGAACACTGAAGCTTTCTTT. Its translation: CASTGQMNTEAFF.

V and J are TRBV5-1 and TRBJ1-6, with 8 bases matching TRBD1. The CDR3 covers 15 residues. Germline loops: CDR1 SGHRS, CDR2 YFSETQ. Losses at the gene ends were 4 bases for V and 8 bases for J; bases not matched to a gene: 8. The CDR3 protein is CASSRTGLGDSPLHF. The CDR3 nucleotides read TGCGCCAGCAGCAGGACAGGGCTAGGAGATTCACCCCTCCACTTT.

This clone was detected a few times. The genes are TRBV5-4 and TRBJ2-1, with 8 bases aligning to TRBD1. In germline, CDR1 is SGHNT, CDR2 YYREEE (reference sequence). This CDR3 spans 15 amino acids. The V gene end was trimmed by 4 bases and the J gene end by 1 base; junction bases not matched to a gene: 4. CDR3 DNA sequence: TGTGCCAGCAGCCGAGGACAGGGTTCCTACAATGAGCAGTTCTTC. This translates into CASSRGQGSYNEQFF.

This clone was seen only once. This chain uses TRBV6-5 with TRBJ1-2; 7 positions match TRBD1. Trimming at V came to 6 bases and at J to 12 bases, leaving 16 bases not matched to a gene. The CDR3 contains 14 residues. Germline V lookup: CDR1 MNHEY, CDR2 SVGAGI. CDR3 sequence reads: CASRKTRGQRLDTF. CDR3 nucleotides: TGTGCCAGCAGGAAAACCCGGGGACAGCGCCTAGACACCTTC.

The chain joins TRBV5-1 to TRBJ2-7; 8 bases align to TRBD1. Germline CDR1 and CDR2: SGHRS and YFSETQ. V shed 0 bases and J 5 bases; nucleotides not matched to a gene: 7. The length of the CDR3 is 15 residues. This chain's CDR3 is CASSLETGVMNEQYF. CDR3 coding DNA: TGCGCCAGCAGCTTGGAGACAGGGGTTATGAACGAGCAGTACTTC.

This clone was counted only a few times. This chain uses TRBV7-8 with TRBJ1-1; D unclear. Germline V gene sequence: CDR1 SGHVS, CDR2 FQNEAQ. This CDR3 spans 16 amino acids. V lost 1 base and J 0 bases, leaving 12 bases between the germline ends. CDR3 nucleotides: TGTGCCAGCAGCTTAGGCGTCGGGAACCTGAACACTGAAGCTTTCTTT. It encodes CASSLGVGNLNTEAFF.

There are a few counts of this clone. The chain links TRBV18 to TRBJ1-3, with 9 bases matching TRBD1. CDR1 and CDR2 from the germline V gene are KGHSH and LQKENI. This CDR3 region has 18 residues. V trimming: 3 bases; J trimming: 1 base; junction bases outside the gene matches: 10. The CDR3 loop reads CASSPLGAQGASGNTIYF. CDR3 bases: TGTGCCAGCTCACCCCTAGGGGCACAGGGGGCATCTGGAAACACCATATATTTT.

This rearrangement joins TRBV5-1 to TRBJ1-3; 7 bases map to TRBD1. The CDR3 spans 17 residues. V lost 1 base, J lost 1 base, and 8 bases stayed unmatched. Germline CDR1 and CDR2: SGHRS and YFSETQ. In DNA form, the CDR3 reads TGCGCCAGCAGCTTGACCCCGGGACAGTCTTCTGGAAACACCATATATTTT. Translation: CASSLTPGQSSGNTIYF.

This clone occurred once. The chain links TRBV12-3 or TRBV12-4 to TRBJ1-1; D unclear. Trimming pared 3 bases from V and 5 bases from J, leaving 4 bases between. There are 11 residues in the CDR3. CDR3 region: CASSFRTEAFF. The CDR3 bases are TGTGCCAGCAGTTTCAGGACTGAAGCTTTCTTT.

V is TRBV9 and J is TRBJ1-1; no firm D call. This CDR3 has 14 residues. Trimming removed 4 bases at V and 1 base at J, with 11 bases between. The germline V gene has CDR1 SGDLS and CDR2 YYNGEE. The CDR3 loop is CASSPGLENTEAFF. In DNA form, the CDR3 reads TGTGCCAGCAGCCCCGGACTGGAGAACACTGAAGCTTTCTTT.

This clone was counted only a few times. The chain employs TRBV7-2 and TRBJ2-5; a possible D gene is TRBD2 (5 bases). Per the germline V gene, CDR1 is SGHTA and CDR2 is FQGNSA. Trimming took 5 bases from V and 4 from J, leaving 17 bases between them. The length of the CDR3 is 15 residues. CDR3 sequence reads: CASSNRPGVAETQYF. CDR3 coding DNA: TGTGCCAGCAGCAACCGACCCGGGGTGGCAGAGACCCAGTACTTC.

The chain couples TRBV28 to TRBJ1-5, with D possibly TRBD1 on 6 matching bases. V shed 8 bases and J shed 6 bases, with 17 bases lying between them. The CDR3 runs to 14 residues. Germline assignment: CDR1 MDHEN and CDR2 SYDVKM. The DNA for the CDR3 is TGTGCCAGCCACTCCACAGGGTCCGGTCAGCCCCAGCATTTT. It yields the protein CASHSTGSGQPQHF.

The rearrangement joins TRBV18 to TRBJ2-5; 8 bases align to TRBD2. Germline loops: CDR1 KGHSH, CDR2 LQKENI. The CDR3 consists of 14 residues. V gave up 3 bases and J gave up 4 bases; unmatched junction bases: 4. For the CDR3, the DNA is TGTGCCAGCTCACCGGCGAGCGGGGGAGAGACCCAGTACTTC. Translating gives CASSPASGGETQYF.

CDR3 DNA sequence: TGTGCCAGCAGCCCCGTCACGGGGACAGGGCTAGGTGGCTACACCTTC. Its translation: CASSPVTGTGLGGYTF. The chain joins TRBV7-9 to TRBJ1-2; 9 bases match TRBD1. The CDR3 length is 16 residues. Germline V lookup: CDR1 SEHNR, CDR2 FQNEAQ (reference sequence). The V segment lost 5 bases and the J segment 7 bases; nucleotides outside the gene matches: 14. Based on the CDR3 plus reference TRBV7-9 and TRBJ1-2, the full variable domain is DTGVSQNPRHKITKRGQNVTFRCDPISEHNRLYWYRQTLGQGPEFLTYFQNEAQLEKSRLLSDRFSAERPKGSFSTLEIQRTEQGDSAMYLCASSPVTGTGLGGYTFGSGTRLTVV.

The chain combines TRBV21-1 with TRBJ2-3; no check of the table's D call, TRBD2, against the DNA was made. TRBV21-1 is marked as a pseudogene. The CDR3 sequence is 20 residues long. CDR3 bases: TGTGCCAGCAGCTATCTTAGGGAGACTAGAGACCATACTGGCACAGATACGCAGTATTTT. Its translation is CASSYLRETRDHTGTDTQYF.

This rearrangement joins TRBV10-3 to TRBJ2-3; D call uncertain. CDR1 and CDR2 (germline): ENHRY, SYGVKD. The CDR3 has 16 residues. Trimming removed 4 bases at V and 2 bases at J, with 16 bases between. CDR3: CAISAVQVDNTDTQYF. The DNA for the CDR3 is TGTGCCATCAGTGCGGTGCAGGTCGACAACACAGATACGCAGTATTTT.

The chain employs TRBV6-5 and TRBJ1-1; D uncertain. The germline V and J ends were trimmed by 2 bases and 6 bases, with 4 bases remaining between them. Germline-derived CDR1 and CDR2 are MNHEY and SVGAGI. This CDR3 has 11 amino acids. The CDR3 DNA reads TGTGCCAGCAGTTACGGCCCTGAAGCTTTCTTT. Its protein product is CASSYGPEAFF.

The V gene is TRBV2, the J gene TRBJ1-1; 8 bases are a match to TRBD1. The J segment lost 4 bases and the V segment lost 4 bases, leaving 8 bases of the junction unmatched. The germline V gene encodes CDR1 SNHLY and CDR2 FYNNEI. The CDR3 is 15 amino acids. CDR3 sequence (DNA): TGTGCCAGCAGTGGTCCGACAGGGGTTGGCACTGAAGCTTTCTTT. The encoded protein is CASSGPTGVGTEAFF.